This T cell receptor (beta chain) stems from a study of PD-L1 blockade in urothelial cancer. Study at large: It was at 3 weeks (second dose) and 6 weeks after treatment start that blood was analyzed.

Assay used: immunoSEQ multiplex PCR; TCRdb lists only in-frame clones, some missing. Of tens of thousands of clones in the sample, 65% to 90% were seen once. Time point indicated: pretreatment peripheral blood. All patients carried locally advanced or metastatic urothelial carcinoma. V was pared by 7 bases and J by 5 bases, with 9 bases of the junction left unmatched. Germline CDR1 is SGHVS and CDR2 is FQNEAQ. The CDR3 contains 15 residues. The source was PBMCs, collected around atezolizumab (anti-PD-L1) treatment. V gene TRBV7-8 combines with J gene TRBJ2-3, with TRBD1 matching over 10 bases. The sequence was collected from a man in his sixties or seventies with urothelial cancer. This CDR3 is CASTMRTGGIDTQYF. The DNA for the CDR3 is TGTGCCAGCACCATGAGGACAGGGGGGATAGATACGCAGTATTTT.